One sample yielded the 30 T cell receptor beta chains listed below, sequenced in a study of a mutant IDH1 vaccine in newly diagnosed glioma. Sequencing was performed with immunoSEQ multiplex PCR; in TCRdb, only in-frame clones are kept and a portion is missing. This table has tens of thousands of clones, around nine tenths appearing once. Their target antigens are unknown. Time point: week 35, safety follow-up. With topical imiquimod, each dose of the vaccine consisted of 300 ug of mutant IDH1 20-mer peptide. Material: PBMCs, obtained from a glioma patient whose treatment included an IDH1 peptide vaccine. These receptors were obtained from a man between 25 and 39 years old with glioma.

The rearrangement joins TRBV4-3 to TRBJ2-7; perhaps TRBD1 as D (5 bases). V lost 6 bases and J 1 base, leaving 19 bases between the germline ends. The CDR3 length is 16 residues. Germline CDR1 reads LGHNA; CDR2 reads YSLEER. The CDR3: CASSPAWRQSSYEQYF. CDR3 DNA: TGCGCCAGCAGTCCAGCTTGGCGACAGAGTTCCTACGAGCAGTACTTC.

The sample holds one count of this clone. The chain has TRBV5-5 and TRBJ1-2, with a weak D call TRBD1 (5 bases). Germline V gene lookup returns CDR1 SGHKS and CDR2 YYEKEE (reference sequence). This CDR3 is 15 amino acids long. The V end lost 4 bases, the J end lost 3 bases, and 16 bases lay between the germline ends. Here the CDR3 DNA reads TGTGCCAGCAGCCCCCGGTCAGGGCCCTACTATGGCTACACCTTC. It specifies CASSPRSGPYYGYTF.

With respect to this clone: The junction shows a germline mismatch at one end, possibly a read error. The same CDR3 can be traced to other DNA sequences in this sample. The chain uses TRBV7-2 and TRBJ1-2; tentatively, D is TRBD1 (6 bases). Germline assignment: CDR1 SGHTA and CDR2 FQGNSA. The CDR3 spans 13 residues. CDR3 bases: TGCGCCAGCAGCTTAGGACAGAACTATGGCTACACCTTC. Translation gives CASSLGQNYGYTF.

The chain employs TRBV7-6 and TRBJ2-7; D gene ambiguous. This CDR3 region has 14 residues. Germline CDR1 is SGHVS and CDR2 is FNYEAQ. Trimming cost V 1 base and J 3 bases, with 10 bases left between them. CDR3 bases: TGTGCCAGCAGCTTAGGGGCACGGAACTACGAGCAGTACTTC. Protein sequence: CASSLGARNYEQYF.

The V call is TRBV29-1, the J call TRBJ2-1, with D possibly matching TRBD2 (6 bases). In germline, CDR1 is SQVTM, CDR2 ANQGSEA. The CDR3 runs 14 residues. V was shortened by 5 bases and J by 0 bases, with 11 bases between the two germline ends. The CDR3 sequence: CSVSGESSYNEQFF. The CDR3 DNA reads TGCAGCGTTTCGGGGGAGAGCTCCTACAATGAGCAGTTCTTC.

The rearrangement links TRBV6-5 to TRBJ2-7, with D uncertain. The CDR3 is 13 residues long. Per germline, CDR1 MNHEY and CDR2 SVGAGI. V lost 0 bases, J lost 2 bases, and 5 bases lay in between. In nucleotides, the CDR3 is TGTGCCAGCAGTTACTCGATCACCTACGAGCAGTACTTC. Its translation is CASSYSITYEQYF.

This chain connects TRBV28 to TRBJ1-3, with 7 nucleotides matching TRBD1. The CDR3 is 13 residues long. Germline V gene data show CDR1 as MDHEN and CDR2 as SYDVKM. Unmatched junction bases numbered 1, after V lost 6 bases and J lost 2 bases. For the CDR3, the DNA is TGTGCCAGCAGGACAGGGCCTGGAAACACCATATATTTT. Translation: CASRTGPGNTIYF.

The genes are TRBV6-1 and TRBJ1-4; D might be TRBD1 (5 bases). This CDR3 comprises 14 residues. V was shortened by 4 bases and J by 6 bases, with 12 bases between the two germline ends. Germline loops: CDR1 MNHNS, CDR2 SASEGT. The CDR3: CASSVGGEDEKLFF. In DNA, the CDR3 is TGTGCCAGCAGTGTGGGAGGGGAGGATGAAAAACTGTTTTTT.

The V gene is TRBV2, the J gene TRBJ2-1, with 8 bases identical to TRBD2. The trim removed 9 bases at V and 4 bases at J, leaving 17 bases unmatched. CDR3 length: 17 residues. Germline-derived CDR1 and CDR2 are SNHLY and FYNNEI. This chain's CDR3 is CARQGTRHSGEYNEQFF. The CDR3 region has the DNA TGTGCCAGACAGGGAACACGTCATAGCGGGGAATACAATGAGCAGTTCTTC.

The chain joins TRBV7-2 to TRBJ2-4, with D maybe TRBD2 (6 bases). This CDR3 has 16 residues. Germline CDR1 and CDR2: SGHTA and FQGNSA. The germline V and J ends were trimmed by 1 base and 10 bases, with 20 bases remaining between them. The CDR3 protein is CASSLVAVGTEGIQYF. For the CDR3, the DNA is TGTGCCAGCAGCTTAGTAGCGGTGGGGACCGAAGGAATTCAGTACTTC. The variable domain in full, completed from reference TRBV7-2 and TRBJ2-4, reads GAGVSQSPSNKVTEKGKDVELRCDPISGHTALYWYRQSLGQGLEFLIYFQGNSAPDKSGLPSDRFSAERTGGSVSTLTIQRTQQEDSAVYLCASSLVAVGTEGIQYFGAGTRLSVL.

The chain uses TRBV15 and TRBJ2-1, with 7 positions matching TRBD1. From germline, CDR1 is LNHNV and CDR2 YYDKDF (reference sequence). V lost 5 bases, J lost 4 bases, and 11 bases stayed unmatched. There are 16 residues in the CDR3. The CDR3: CATSFSGQLVYNEQFF. CDR3 DNA sequence: TGTGCCACCAGCTTTTCGGGACAGTTAGTGTACAATGAGCAGTTCTTC.

The V gene is TRBV18, the J gene TRBJ1-1; tentatively, D is TRBD1 (5 bases). CDR1 KGHSH and CDR2 LQKENI come from the germline V gene. The V end lost 3 bases, the J end lost 1 base, and 9 bases lay between the germline ends. The CDR3 has 14 amino acids. The CDR3 here is CASSPGLRNTEAFF. In nucleotides, the CDR3 is TGTGCCAGCTCACCGGGACTCCGGAACACTGAAGCTTTCTTT.

V and J are TRBV9 and TRBJ1-6; D is unresolved. In germline, CDR1 is SGDLS, CDR2 YYNGEE. V lost 4 bases and J 8 bases, leaving 7 bases between the germline ends. This CDR3 has 12 amino acids. Written as DNA, the CDR3 is TGTGCCAGCAGCACCCCAGATTCACCCCTCCACTTT. The encoded protein is CASSTPDSPLHF.

The chain uses TRBV5-1 and TRBJ2-7; tentatively, D is TRBD1 (6 bases). The V and J ends lost 2 bases and 2 bases respectively, with 14 bases between them. Germline V gene lookup returns CDR1 SGHRS and CDR2 YFSETQ. CDR3 size: 15 residues. CDR3 in amino acids: CASSLQGSPTYEQYF. Written as DNA, the CDR3 is TGCGCCAGCAGCTTACAGGGATCTCCTACCTACGAGCAGTACTTC.

This chain connects TRBV18 to TRBJ2-7; the D gene is possibly TRBD2 (6 bases). The CDR3 is made up of 14 amino acids. Germline CDR1 reads KGHSH; CDR2 reads LQKENI. V was cut by 3 bases and J by 3 bases, with 12 bases left in between. The chain's CDR3 is CASSPQLAHYEQYF. CDR3 DNA sequence: TGTGCCAGCTCACCCCAACTAGCCCACTACGAGCAGTACTTC.

The gene calls are TRBV11-1 and TRBJ2-1; TRBD1 matches 9 bases. Germline CDR1 reads SGHAT; CDR2 reads FQDESV (reference sequence). This CDR3 is 17 amino acids long. V lost 5 bases and J lost 8; bases outside the gene matches: 16. CDR3 in DNA: TGTGCCAGCAGCGCCGGCGGTCGGGACAGGGATGATTATGAGCAGTTCTTC. Translating gives CASSAGGRDRDDYEQFF.

This chain uses TRBV9 with TRBJ2-3; TRBD2 matches 14 bases. Germline V gives CDR1 SGDLS, CDR2 YYNGEE. This CDR3 region has 16 residues. Trimming removed 3 bases from V and 5 bases from J; junction bases left unmatched: 5. The CDR3 sequence is CASSAGLAGVRDTQYF. The CDR3 nucleotides read TGTGCCAGCAGCGCGGGACTAGCGGGAGTAAGAGATACGCAGTATTTT.

In its sample, this clone was seen once. The chain combines TRBV29-1 with TRBJ2-7; 7 bases map to TRBD1. Per germline, CDR1 SQVTM and CDR2 ANQGSEA. This CDR3 comprises 13 residues. The ends lost 6 bases at V and 2 bases at J; junction bases unmatched: 7. CDR3 bases: TGCAGCGTCGAACGGGACAGACCCTACGAGCAGTACTTC. Translated, it gives CSVERDRPYEQYF.

The V and J genes are TRBV7-2 and TRBJ1-1; the D is unclear. The germline gives CDR1 SGHTA, CDR2 FQGNSA. V was shortened by 2 bases and J by 3 bases, with 4 bases between the two germline ends. CDR3 length: 12 residues. The CDR3 sequence is CASSLPYTEAFF. The CDR3 DNA reads as TGTGCCAGCAGCTTACCCTACACTGAAGCTTTCTTT. Combining the CDR3 with reference TRBV7-2 and TRBJ1-1 gives the whole variable domain GAGVSQSPSNKVTEKGKDVELRCDPISGHTALYWYRQSLGQGLEFLIYFQGNSAPDKSGLPSDRFSAERTGGSVSTLTIQRTQQEDSAVYLCASSLPYTEAFFGQGTRLTVV.

The chain joins TRBV29-1 to TRBJ2-7; D might be TRBD1 (5 bases). The ends were cut back, 4 bases at V and 6 bases at J, with 10 bases in the middle. Germline V gene lookup returns CDR1 SQVTM and CDR2 ANQGSEA. The CDR3 sequence is 11 residues long. CDR3 nucleotides: TGCAGCGTTGTTCTGGGGCGCGAGCAGTACTTC. As protein: CSVVLGREQYF.

The rearrangement uses TRBV28 and TRBJ2-7; weak D call: TRBD1 (5 bases). The germline gives CDR1 MDHEN, CDR2 SYDVKM. Trimming shortened V by 2 bases and J by 1 base, and 12 bases separated the two germline ends. The CDR3 has 15 residues. The CDR3 reads CASSLSWGTSYEQYF. The CDR3 coding sequence is TGTGCCAGCAGTTTAAGCTGGGGCACATCCTACGAGCAGTACTTC.

This rearrangement joins TRBV4-1 to TRBJ2-7; 7 bases map to TRBD2. V gave up 4 bases and J gave up 6 bases; unmatched junction bases: 12. CDR1 MGHRA and CDR2 YSYEKL come from the germline V gene. The CDR3 contains 15 residues. Written as DNA, the CDR3 is TGCGCCAGCAGCCCCCCAGGGCGGGGGAGGGGCGAGCAGTACTTC. Residues: CASSPPGRGRGEQYF.

This clone was found once. The genes are TRBV30 and TRBJ1-5; no definite D call. The V end lost 2 bases, the J end lost 0 bases, and 11 bases lay between the germline ends. The CDR3 length is 15 residues. Germline V gene lookup returns CDR1 GTSNPN and CDR2 SVGIG (reference sequence). CDR3 DNA sequence: TGTGCCTGGAGTTATGGCGGATATAGCAATCAGCCCCAGCATTTT. Translated: CAWSYGGYSNQPQHF.

V is TRBV7-2 and J is TRBJ1-1, with 10 nucleotides matching TRBD1. The V and J ends lost 5 bases and 11 bases, in that order; junction bases with no gene match: 11. Germline V gene data show CDR1 as SGHTA and CDR2 as FQGNSA. This CDR3 has 14 residues. CDR3 loop: CASSLDRGRFDAFF. In DNA, the CDR3 is TGTGCCAGCAGCCTTGACAGGGGGCGGTTTGATGCTTTCTTT.

The chain carries TRBV11-1 and TRBJ2-7; D perhaps matches TRBD1 (5 bases). Germline CDR1 reads SGHAT; CDR2 reads FQDESV (reference sequence). The CDR3 is 15 residues long. The germline V and J ends were trimmed by 1 base and 12 bases, with 22 bases remaining between them. Written as DNA, the CDR3 is TGTGCCAGCAGCTTAGGATTTGGGGCATCCTTGAGGAGGTACTTC. It specifies CASSLGFGASLRRYF.

This clone was seen once. This CDR3 is CASSYGGGLRRGPPYGYTF. The CDR3, as DNA: TGTGCCAGCAGTTACGGGGGCGGTTTGCGCAGGGGGCCCCCCTATGGCTACACCTTC. The J gene is TRBJ1-2, the V gene TRBV6-8; 8 bases map to TRBD1. Germline V gene sequence: CDR1 MNHGY, CDR2 SAAAGT. Trimming removed 2 bases from V and 4 bases from J; junction bases left unmatched: 18. There are 19 residues in the CDR3.

The CDR3 coding sequence is TGCAGCGTGGCACCGGGACAGGGGGCAACAGATACGCAGTATTTT. Residues: CSVAPGQGATDTQYF. The J gene is TRBJ2-3, the V gene TRBV29-1, with TRBD1 matching over 12 bases. CDR3 size: 15 residues. Trimming removed 6 bases from V and 3 bases from J; junction bases left unmatched: 7. Germline CDR1 SQVTM, CDR2 ANQGSEA.

The rearrangement uses TRBV5-1 and TRBJ2-1, with 9 positions matching TRBD2. Trimming removed 4 bases from V and 6 bases from J; junction bases left unmatched: 8. This CDR3 is built from 15 residues. Germline CDR1 SGHRS, CDR2 YFSETQ. The CDR3 nucleotides read TGCGCCAGCAGCAGTATAGCGGGAGCGGGCAATGAGCAGTTCTTC. This encodes CASSSIAGAGNEQFF.

The table lists this clone with a count of one. J is TRBJ1-5 and V is TRBV7-2; D possibly corresponds to TRBD1 (5 bases). Germline V gene sequence: CDR1 SGHTA, CDR2 FQGNSA. V lost 1 base and J lost 3, with 10 bases in between. The CDR3 spans 15 residues. CDR3 sequence: CASSLGGRNNQPQHF. The CDR3 bases are TGTGCCAGCAGCTTAGGGGGACGGAACAATCAGCCCCAGCATTTT.

This chain uses TRBV28 with TRBJ2-5; D is possibly TRBD2 (6 bases). Germline V gives CDR1 MDHEN, CDR2 SYDVKM. CDR3 length: 16 residues. V dropped 3 bases and J dropped 0 bases, with 14 bases sitting between them. The CDR3 spells CASSFDAGPYQETQYF. In DNA form, the CDR3 reads TGTGCCAGCAGTTTTGATGCGGGACCGTACCAAGAGACCCAGTACTTC.